These 19 T cell receptor beta chains were sequenced from one sample in a study of cytomegalovirus exposure and HLA in healthy donors. The PCR ran on 60 Vbeta and 13 Jbeta primers. Generated by immunoSEQ multiplex PCR, the TCRdb table keeps only in-frame clones and is missing some. The sample records roughly 110,000 clones, over 65% being singletons. Material for sequencing was PBMCs. These TCRs come from a woman aged 25-40 years in good health and CMV-seronegative.

The chain uses TRBV7-8 and TRBJ2-3, with D tentatively TRBD1 (5 bases). Trimming stripped 2 bases from V and 4 bases from J, with 13 bases between. This CDR3 contains 15 residues. From germline, CDR1 is SGHVS and CDR2 FQNEAQ. Written as DNA, the CDR3 is TGTGCCAGCAGCTTATCTAATGAAGGGGCAGATACGCAGTATTTT. Amino acids: CASSLSNEGADTQYF.

This sequence joins TRBV7-9 and TRBJ1-4, with 7 bases identical to TRBD1. V was clipped by 4 bases and J by 6 bases; unmatched bases: 8. Germline CDR1 reads SEHNR; CDR2 reads FQNEAQ (reference sequence). The CDR3 loop spans 15 amino acids. This CDR3 is CASSSLTGLDEKLFF. The CDR3 region has the DNA TGTGCCAGCAGCTCTCTGACAGGGTTGGATGAAAAACTGTTTTTT.

CDR3 protein: CASSWGLAGVDNEQFF. The CDR3 DNA follows: TGTGCCAGCAGCTGGGGACTAGCGGGAGTGGACAATGAGCAGTTCTTC. The chain employs TRBV13 and TRBJ2-1; the match to TRBD2 covers 14 bases. From germline, CDR1 is PRHDT and CDR2 FYEKMQ (reference sequence). The CDR3 sequence is 16 residues long. V shed 4 bases and J 5 bases; nucleotides not matched to a gene: 4.

The chain joins TRBV4-1 to TRBJ2-7; a possible D gene is TRBD1 (5 bases). V shed 0 bases and J shed 5 bases, with 14 bases lying between them. CDR3 size: 15 residues. CDR1 and CDR2 (germline): MGHRA, YSYEKL. The CDR3 is CASSQDDARVNEQYF. The DNA of the CDR3 is TGCGCCAGCAGCCAAGATGATGCCAGGGTTAACGAGCAGTACTTC.

The V gene is TRBV2, the J gene TRBJ2-7; D perhaps matches TRBD1 (5 bases). This CDR3 is built from 12 residues. V dropped 7 bases and J dropped 3 bases, with 10 bases sitting between them. Germline assignment: CDR1 SNHLY and CDR2 FYNNEI. In DNA form, the CDR3 reads TGTGCCAGCACCGAAGACAGCTACGAGCAGTACTTC. It codes for CASTEDSYEQYF.

The CDR3 bases are TGTGCCAGCAGCGTAGGGGCTACGACCGTTGGCTACACCTTC. The encoded protein is CASSVGATTVGYTF. V gene TRBV9 combines with J gene TRBJ1-2, with unresolved D. CDR1 is SGDLS and CDR2 is YYNGEE in the germline V gene. V lost 0 bases, J lost 7 bases, and 13 bases lay in between. The CDR3 totals 14 residues.

This chain joins TRBV7-9 and TRBJ2-2; TRBD1 matches 7 bases. Germline V gene sequence: CDR1 SEHNR, CDR2 FQNEAQ (reference sequence). The CDR3 totals 13 residues. V dropped 5 bases and J dropped 10; count of bases not matched to a gene: 7. The CDR3 is CASSTTGAEELFF. As DNA, the CDR3 is TGTGCCAGCAGCACAACAGGGGCCGAGGAGCTGTTTTTT.

The J gene is TRBJ1-2, the V gene TRBV29-1; the match to TRBD1 covers 7 bases. This CDR3 has 13 amino acids. Germline values: CDR1 SQVTM, CDR2 ANQGSEA. The ends lost 2 bases at V and 7 bases at J; junction bases unmatched: 7. The DNA of the CDR3 is TGCAGCGTTGAAAGACAGGGACTAGGTGGCTACACCTTC. Translated: CSVERQGLGGYTF.

This rearrangement joins TRBV7-9 to TRBJ1-1, with 8 nucleotides matching TRBD1. CDR1 SEHNR and CDR2 FQNEAQ come from the germline V gene (reference sequence). V lost 6 bases and J lost 1; bases outside the gene matches: 4. This CDR3 region has 14 residues. CDR3 DNA sequence: TGTGCCAGCAGGGACAGGGCTACGAACACTGAAGCTTTCTTT. This translates into CASRDRATNTEAFF.

This clone appeared a few times. The rearrangement uses TRBV15 and TRBJ2-1; no clear D. The CDR3 covers 15 residues. Trimming shortened V by 1 base and J by 5 bases, and 12 bases separated the two germline ends. CDR1 is LNHNV and CDR2 is YYDKDF in the germline V gene (reference sequence). CDR3 protein: CATSRALIVDNEQFF. CDR3 nucleotide sequence: TGTGCCACCAGCAGAGCCCTAATCGTGGACAATGAGCAGTTCTTC.

This chain links TRBV5-1 with TRBJ2-1; no clear D gene. The length of the CDR3 is 16 residues. In germline, CDR1 is SGHRS, CDR2 YFSETQ. Trimming removed 2 bases from V and 0 bases from J, with 12 bases in between. The CDR3 DNA sequence: TGCGCCAGCAGCTTCAGATTATCAGGCTCCTACAATGAGCAGTTCTTC. Its translation: CASSFRLSGSYNEQFF.

This chain joins TRBV29-1 and TRBJ2-5, with 7 bases that match TRBD1. The CDR3 runs to 15 residues. V shed 4 bases and J 4 bases; nucleotides not matched to a gene: 12. Germline values: CDR1 SQVTM, CDR2 ANQGSEA. DNA for the CDR3: TGCAGCGTTGTGGTGACAGGGTATCTCGGAGAGACCCAGTACTTC. It yields the protein CSVVVTGYLGETQYF. Full variable domain (outside the CDR3, taken from reference TRBV29-1 and TRBJ2-5): SAVISQKPSRDICQRGTSLTIQCQVDSQVTMMFWYRQQPGQSLTLIATANQGSEATYESGFVIDKFPISRPNLTFSTLTVSNMSPEDSSIYLCSVVVTGYLGETQYFGPGTRLLVL.

This sequence joins TRBV25-1 and TRBJ2-7, with 7 bases matching TRBD1. V gave up 4 bases and J gave up 2 bases; unmatched junction bases: 8. The CDR3 sequence is 15 residues long. Looked up from germline, CDR1 is MGHDK and CDR2 is SYGVNS. The CDR3 region has the DNA TGTGCCAGCAGTGGGCCGGGACAGATAACCTACGAGCAGTACTTC. Translation: CASSGPGQITYEQYF.

There are a few counts of this clone. This chain connects TRBV20-1 to TRBJ1-1; 8 nucleotides match TRBD1. The germline CDR1 and CDR2 sequences are DFQATT and SNEGSKA (reference sequence). V trimming: 5 bases; J trimming: 10 bases; junction bases outside the gene matches: 6. This CDR3 spans 11 amino acids. The chain's CDR3 is CSAPRQGRAFF. CDR3 bases: TGCAGTGCTCCCAGACAGGGGAGAGCTTTCTTT.

This clone was seen more than once but under ten times. V usage is TRBV29-1 and J usage is TRBJ2-1; a weak D match, TRBD2 (6 bases). The germline V and J ends were trimmed by 8 bases and 7 bases, with 24 bases remaining between them. The CDR3 runs to 15 residues. Germline-derived CDR1 and CDR2 are SQVTM and ANQGSEA. The DNA of the CDR3 is TGCAGCCTCCGCGGGACTCCGTCTAGACAGAATGAGCAGTTCTTC. Translating it yields CSLRGTPSRQNEQFF.

This clone has only one observation. This CDR3 is CSVPRLDEQFF. CDR3 DNA sequence: TGCAGCGTCCCTCGACTAGATGAGCAGTTCTTC. The V gene is TRBV29-1, the J gene TRBJ2-1, with D possibly being TRBD2 (6 bases). The germline CDR1 and CDR2 sequences are SQVTM and ANQGSEA. The V end lost 6 bases, the J end lost 8 bases, and 11 bases lay between the germline ends. The CDR3 runs to 11 residues.

The chain links TRBV18 to TRBJ2-2; 7 nucleotides agree with TRBD1. Germline CDR1 KGHSH, CDR2 LQKENI. The CDR3 covers 18 residues. Trimming removed 3 bases from V and 0 bases from J; junction bases left unmatched: 10. The CDR3 region has the DNA TGTGCCAGCTCACCGAACAGGGGAGTCGACGCGAACACCGGGGAGCTGTTTTTT. Amino acid sequence: CASSPNRGVDANTGELFF.

The gene calls are TRBV11-2 and TRBJ2-7; 8 positions agree with TRBD2. The CDR3 is 16 amino acids. CDR1 is SGHAT, CDR2 FQNNGV, per germline. Trimming took 5 bases from V and 6 from J; bases not matched to a gene: 15. The CDR3 loop reads CASSPGGGRAHGEQYF. CDR3 DNA: TGTGCCAGCAGCCCCGGGGGGGGGAGGGCCCATGGCGAGCAGTACTTC.

This clone was seen more than once but under ten times. The chain is built from TRBV27 and TRBJ1-2, with D possibly TRBD1 on 6 matching bases. Trimming pared 4 bases from V and 2 bases from J, leaving 14 bases between. Germline-derived CDR1 and CDR2 are MNHEY and SMNVEV (reference sequence). The CDR3 covers 15 residues. CDR3 sequence: CASSSPDRANYGYTF. The CDR3 region has the DNA TGTGCCAGCAGTTCTCCGGACAGAGCAAACTATGGCTACACCTTC.